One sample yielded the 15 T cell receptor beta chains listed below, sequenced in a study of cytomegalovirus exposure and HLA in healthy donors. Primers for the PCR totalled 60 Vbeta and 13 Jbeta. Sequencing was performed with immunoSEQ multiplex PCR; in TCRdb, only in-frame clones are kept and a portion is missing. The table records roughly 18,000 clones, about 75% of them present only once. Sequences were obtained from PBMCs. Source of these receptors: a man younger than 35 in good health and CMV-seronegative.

This chain's CDR3 is CASSRNRRANTEAFF. As DNA, the CDR3 is TGTGCCAGCAGTCGCAACCGGAGGGCGAACACTGAAGCTTTCTTT. The rearrangement uses TRBV2 and TRBJ1-1; D gene unclear. This CDR3 has 15 amino acids. V gave up 5 bases and J gave up 1 base, with 14 bases separating them. Germline assignment: CDR1 SNHLY and CDR2 FYNNEI.

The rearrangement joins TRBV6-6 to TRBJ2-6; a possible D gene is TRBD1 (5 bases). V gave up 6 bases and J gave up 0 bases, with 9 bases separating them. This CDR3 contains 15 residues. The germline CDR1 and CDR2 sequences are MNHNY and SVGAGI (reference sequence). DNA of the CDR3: TGTGCCAGCAGACAGGTTAGCTCTGGGGCCAACGTCCTGACTTTC. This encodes CASRQVSSGANVLTF.

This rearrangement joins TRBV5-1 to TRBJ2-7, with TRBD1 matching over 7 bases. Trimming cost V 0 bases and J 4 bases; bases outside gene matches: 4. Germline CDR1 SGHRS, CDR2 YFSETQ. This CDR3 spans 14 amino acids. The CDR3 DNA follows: TGCGCCAGCAGCTTGGAGCCAGGGGGTTACGAGCAGTACTTC. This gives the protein CASSLEPGGYEQYF.

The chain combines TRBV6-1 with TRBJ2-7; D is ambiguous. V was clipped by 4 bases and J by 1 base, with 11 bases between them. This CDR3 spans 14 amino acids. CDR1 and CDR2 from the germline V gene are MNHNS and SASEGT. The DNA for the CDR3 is TGTGCCAGCAGTGGGCAGCCGACTTCCTACGAGCAGTACTTC. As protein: CASSGQPTSYEQYF.

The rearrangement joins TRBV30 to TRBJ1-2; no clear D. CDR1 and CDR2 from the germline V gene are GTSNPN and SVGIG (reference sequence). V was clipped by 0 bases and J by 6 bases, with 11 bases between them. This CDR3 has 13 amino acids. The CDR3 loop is CAWSVSLSDGYTF. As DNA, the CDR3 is TGTGCCTGGAGTGTAAGTCTATCGGATGGCTACACCTTC. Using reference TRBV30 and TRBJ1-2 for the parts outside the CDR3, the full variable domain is SQTIHQWPATLVQPVGSPLSLECTVEGTSNPNLYWYRQAAGRGLQLLFYSVGIGQISSEVPQNLSASRPQDRQFILSSKKLLLSDSGFYLCAWSVSLSDGYTFGSGTRLTVV.

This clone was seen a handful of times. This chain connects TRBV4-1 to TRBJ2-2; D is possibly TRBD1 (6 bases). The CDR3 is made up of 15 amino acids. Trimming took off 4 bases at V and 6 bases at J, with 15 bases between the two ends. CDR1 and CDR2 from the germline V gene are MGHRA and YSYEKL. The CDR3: CASSPSQGVAGELFF. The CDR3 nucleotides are TGCGCCAGCAGCCCGTCACAGGGAGTCGCCGGGGAGCTGTTTTTT.

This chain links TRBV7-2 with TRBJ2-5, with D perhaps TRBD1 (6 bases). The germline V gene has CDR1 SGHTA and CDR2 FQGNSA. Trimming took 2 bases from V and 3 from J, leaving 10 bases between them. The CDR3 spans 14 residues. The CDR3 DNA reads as TGTGCCAGCAGCTTACAGAGGGGGAAAGAGACCCAGTACTTC. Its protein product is CASSLQRGKETQYF.

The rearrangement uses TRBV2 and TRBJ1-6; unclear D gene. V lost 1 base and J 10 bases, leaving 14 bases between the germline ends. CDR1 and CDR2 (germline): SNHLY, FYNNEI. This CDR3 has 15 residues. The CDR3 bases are TGTGCCAGCAGTGAAGACGGGAGAAGGGTCTCACCCCTCCACTTT. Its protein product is CASSEDGRRVSPLHF.

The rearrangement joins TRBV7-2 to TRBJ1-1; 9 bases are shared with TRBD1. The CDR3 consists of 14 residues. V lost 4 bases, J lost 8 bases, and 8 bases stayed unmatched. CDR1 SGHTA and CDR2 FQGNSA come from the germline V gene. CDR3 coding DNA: TGTGCCAGCAGCTCCCAGACAGGGGGAGGCGAAGCTTTCTTT. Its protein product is CASSSQTGGGEAFF.

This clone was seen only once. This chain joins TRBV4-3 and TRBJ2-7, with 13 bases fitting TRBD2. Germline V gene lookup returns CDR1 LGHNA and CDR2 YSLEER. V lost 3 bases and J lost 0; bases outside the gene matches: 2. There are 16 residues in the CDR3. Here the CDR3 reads CASSQGTSGASYEQYF. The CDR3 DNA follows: TGCGCCAGCAGCCAGGGGACTAGCGGGGCCTCCTACGAGCAGTACTTC.

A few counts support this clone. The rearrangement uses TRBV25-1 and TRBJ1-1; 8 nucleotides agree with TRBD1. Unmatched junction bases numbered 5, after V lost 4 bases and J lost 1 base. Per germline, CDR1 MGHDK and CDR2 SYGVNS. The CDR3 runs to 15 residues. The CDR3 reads CASSGLGQANTEAFF. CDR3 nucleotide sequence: TGTGCCAGCAGTGGGCTGGGACAGGCGAACACTGAAGCTTTCTTT.

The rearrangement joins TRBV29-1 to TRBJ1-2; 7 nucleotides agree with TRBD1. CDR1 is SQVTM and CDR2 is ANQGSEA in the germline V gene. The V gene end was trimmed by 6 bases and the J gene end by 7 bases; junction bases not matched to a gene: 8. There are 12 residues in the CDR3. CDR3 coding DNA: TGCAGCGTCGGACGACAGGGAGGTGGCTACACCTTC. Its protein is CSVGRQGGGYTF.

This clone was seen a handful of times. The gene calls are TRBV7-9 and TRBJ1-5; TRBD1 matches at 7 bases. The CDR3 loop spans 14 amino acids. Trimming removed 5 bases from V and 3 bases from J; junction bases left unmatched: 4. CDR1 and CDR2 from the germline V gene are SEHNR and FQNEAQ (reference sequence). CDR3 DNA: TGTGCCAGCAGCCTTGGGACAGACAATCAGCCCCAGCATTTT. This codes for CASSLGTDNQPQHF.

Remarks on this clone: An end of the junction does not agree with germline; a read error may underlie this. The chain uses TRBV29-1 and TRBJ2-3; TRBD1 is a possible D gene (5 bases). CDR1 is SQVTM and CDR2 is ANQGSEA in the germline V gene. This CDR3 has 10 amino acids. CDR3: CSVESTLQDF. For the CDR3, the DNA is TGCAGCGTTGAATCGACCTTACAGGATTTT.

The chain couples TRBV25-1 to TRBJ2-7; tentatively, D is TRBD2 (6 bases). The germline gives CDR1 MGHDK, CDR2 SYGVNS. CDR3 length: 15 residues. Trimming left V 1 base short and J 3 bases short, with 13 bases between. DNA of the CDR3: TGTGCCAGCAGTGAATCGGGACTCCGCCGCTACGAGCAGTACTTC. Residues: CASSESGLRRYEQYF.